This T cell receptor (beta chain) was identified during a study of T-cell memory formation after mild COVID-19. Study at large: For the most part, TCR clusters were specific to one donor.

Study conclusions and caveats: Clones that contracted from day 15 to 85 had balanced CD4/CD8; later expanders were CD4+ biased. Still unconfirmed is whether the second-wave clones peaking on day 37 recognized SARS-CoV-2.

TCRdb analysed the 5' RACE reads with MiXCR anew, one entry per CDR3 protein. This table holds 350,000 or so distinct CDR3 sequences, 20% to 25% found once. J lost 5 bases, V lost 3 bases, and 6 bases had no gene match. CDR3 length equals 14 residues. Regarding this clonotype: Its antigen remains unidentified.

The material sequenced was PBMCs or a T cell subset sorted from them (not recorded which). The clonotype originates from a man between 18 and 35 years old who had mild COVID-19 (a few samples of this study predate the infection). Cell type and time point are not known. This chain links TRBV12-3 or TRBV12-4 with TRBJ1-1, with 7 bases aligning to TRBD1. CDR3 coding DNA: TGTGCCAGCAGTTTTCTGGAGGGGGCTACTGAAGCTTTCTTT. Its translation is CASSFLEGATEAFF.